Described below is a single T cell receptor beta chain sequence and its context. This clone has a handful of counts. Its antigen is unknown. No base quality information exists; no much larger clone differs at one position. To be included, a participant needed at least one PBMC sample from before ART initiation plus at least two post-ART samples. Every participant with HIV received treatment in the United States of America. Before DNA extraction, cryopreserved samples containing about 0.9-11 million PBMC were thawed and washed. At the time of the earliest PBMC sample, participants with HIV were aged between about 20 and 54 years. PBMC samples from each participant spanned 1-4 timepoints before ART initiation and 2-8 timepoints after ART initiation, with a median of 7 samples. Serial HIV viral load, CD4+ T-cell count, ART history and demographic data were obtained for every participant. Using a Qiagen kit on a QIAcube, genomic DNA was extracted from unsorted PBMC, with samples processed in batches of 12.

The record originates from a study of long-term antiretroviral therapy in people with HIV (dated by TCRdb to about 2022). About the study as a whole: Collection of the earliest samples took place about a decade ahead of the 2015 WHO recommendation for immediate ART, at a time when ART was typically delayed until CD4 counts fell. A retrospective serial study tested whether ART initiation and durable HIV suppression were associated with changes in peripheral blood TRB repertoire composition and diversity. No cross-contamination during QIAcube processing was shown when test extractions of a monoclonal T-cell line were performed alongside around 30 polyclonal samples. A total of under 250 cryopreserved PBMC samples were contributed to the cohort by 30 adults with confirmed HIV infection, with samples collected serially over a mean of approximately six years (range 1-12). Among the approximately 30 participants with HIV, more than ten were female.

Its CDR3 holds 14 amino acids, cysteine through phenylalanine. Only the CDR3 DNA is retained, 42 bases long and in frame from the first base. V is pared back by 7 bases and J by 10 bases, with 17 bases lying between the germline termini. Taken from the germline V gene (reference sequence), the CDR1 and CDR2 loops are SEHNR and FQNEAQ. The immunoSEQ hsTCRB v3.0 assay was used at survey level resolution to sequence the TRB variable region. A depth of about 40,000-50,000 T-cell genomes per sample was targeted for TRB sequencing. An Illumina MiSeq with a v3 150-cycle kit was used to sequence the pooled TRB libraries. Regarding the original processing steps: Repertoire analysis was performed in R inside a reproducible Nextflow workflow that covered QC, data transformation and analysis. LymphoSeq2, an R package for exploring AIRR-Seq data, was used to implement the custom analyses. A few samples that yielded fewer than 5000 total TRB sequences were excluded, so that approximately 200 HIV repertoires were analyzed. Among the 188 retained HIV repertoires, approximately 57 were collected before ART initiation and roughly 130 were collected after ART initiation. Each repertoire was downsampled to 5000 TRB nucleotide sequences, and summary statistics were averaged across 100 downsampling iterations. Only TRB sequences with CDR3 regions of at least seven amino acids were retained for analysis. A Shannon entropy-derived clonality score and the Gini coefficient were used to measure diversity. In the repertoire networks, any two of the top 5000 CDR3 amino acid sequences were connected whenever the two sequences differed by an edit distance of one. GLIPH2 predicted antigen specificity groups and MHC restriction for TRB CDR3 amino acid sequences. Known CMV, EBV, HIV or tissue antigen associations were flagged by matching CDR3 amino acid sequences against VDJdb and McPAS-TCR. Pre-ART, post-ART and control groups were compared with Wilcoxon signed-rank tests and Holm-Bonferroni correction. In its TCRdb copy, this immuneACCESS table keeps in-frame sequences only and misses some clones. Where compared with another copy, unresolved V genes explain less than half of these, and the others have no known cause. V and J calls and clone size come straight from that table; D and trimming were deduced from the DNA. This sample comprises some 18,000 clones, around 80% of them detected only once. In total, the top ten clones hold more than 15% of the sample.

The research as a whole found: Because cell numbers in pre-ART samples were limited, unsorted PBMC were profiled instead of sorted CD4+ and CD8+ T cells. Owing to limited PBMC availability, only the TCR beta chain was sequenced, without alpha chain pairing. Starting ART was linked to a significant rise in TRB diversity, yet even with long-term ART the diversity remained significantly lower than in transplant donor controls. Samples dated from the mid-2000s to the late 2010s, and the ART regimens used may be less effective than current ones. Narrower CDR3 length ranges were observed in HIV repertoires than in controls, and an antigen-experienced repertoire with only a slight naive shift after ART was suggested by the network structure. At every time point, the repertoire was dominated by expanded TRB clones first identified before ART initiation, although this dominance fluctuated and, in many PLHIV, declined after ART. No data were available on ART adherence, viral resistance or therapy changes, limiting inferences about post-ART repertoire changes.

The clonotype was recovered from a woman between 18 and 29 years old with HIV. The chain couples TRBV7-9 to TRBJ1-6, with no reliable assignment of the D segment. The sequences come from unsorted PBMCs, collected 0.6 years after starting antiretroviral therapy. The CDR3 loop reads CASIRYSTDSPLHF. The nucleotides are TGTGCCAGCATCCGTTACTCGACGGACTCACCCCTCCACTTT.